Listed below are T cell receptor beta chains from one sample, sequenced in a study of CD8+ T cells in alopecia areata. The table came from immunoSEQ multiplex PCR; TCRdb's copy has only in-frame clones and leaves some out. The sample records fewer than 150,000 clones, around 82% being singletons. The specimen was CD8+ T cells sorted from blood, collected at week 4, from a patient treated with tofacitinib. These receptors were taken from a human donor with alopecia areata. The CDR3 runs from the conserved cysteine through the conserved F or W. A D gene is named only where the DNA matches it firmly. Not every row has a clone size; where given, it reads once, few, many or a size class.

V gene	clone size	D gene	J gene	CDR3 DNA	CDR3 protein
TRBV19	NA	TRBD2	TRBJ2-1	TGTGCCAGTAGTATTGCGGGGGGCACCTACAATGAGCAGTTCTTC	CASSIAGGTYNEQFF
TRBV9	NA	NA	TRBJ1-1	TGTGCCAGCAGCGTAGCTACGTGGACTGAAGCTTTCTTT	CASSVATWTEAFF
TRBV20-1	once	NA	TRBJ2-1	TGCAGTGCGCGGGCTTACAATGAGCAGTTCTTC	CSARAYNEQFF
TRBV5-1	NA	NA	TRBJ2-3	TGCGCCAGCAGCTTAGCAGATACGCAGTATTTT	CASSLADTQYF
TRBV27	NA	NA	TRBJ2-1	TGTGCCAGCAGTTTATCGCGGCGGGACAGCAGCGATGAGCAGTTCTTC	CASSLSRRDSSDEQFF
TRBV2	NA	NA	TRBJ2-3	TGTGCCAGCAGTGAATCACCCCTGAGTGGTACGCAGTATTTT	CASSESPLSGTQYF
TRBV5-4	NA	TRBD1	TRBJ2-7	TGTGCCAGCAGCTGGGACAGGGCCTACGAGCAGTACTTC	CASSWDRAYEQYF
TRBV9	NA	TRBD2	TRBJ2-3	TGTGCCAGCAGCGTAGAGAGTAGCGGGGTTAGCACAGATACGCAGTATTTT	CASSVESSGVSTDTQYF
TRBV6-4	once	NA	TRBJ1-2	TGTGCCAGCCCCTCGGACAGTTTTTATGGCTACACCTTC	CASPSDSFYGYTF
TRBV2	once	NA	TRBJ1-5	TGTGCCAGCAGAGGTCAGGATAATCAGCCCCAGCATTTT	CASRGQDNQPQHF
TRBV12-5	NA	NA	TRBJ1-2	TGTGCTAGTGGTTCGGGACACATTTATGGCTACACCTTC	CASGSGHIYGYTF
TRBV6-5	NA	NA	TRBJ2-6	TGTGCCAGCAGCCCCAGCGACTATGGGGCCAACGTCCTGACTTTC	CASSPSDYGANVLTF
TRBV11-1	NA	TRBD2	TRBJ2-1	TGTGCCAGCAACCCGGGGGGTGGCGAGGCGGATGAGCAGTTCTTC	CASNPGGGEADEQFF